The 10 T cell receptor beta chains below all came from one sample that was sequenced in a study of lymphopenia after photon versus proton radiotherapy. Produced via immunoSEQ multiplex PCR; TCRdb's table is partial and in-frame only. The sample consists of over 9,500 clones, 88% of them appearing once. The specimen comprised peripheral blood, sampled from a patient treated with photon-based radiotherapy. These receptors all stem from a man aged 55 to 70 with pancreatic cancer.

This clone has just one count. The chain is built from TRBV4-2 and TRBJ2-3; D is ambiguous. V lost 0 bases to trimming and J lost 2 bases, with 3 bases between them. The germline V gene encodes CDR1 LGHNA and CDR2 YNFKEQ. This CDR3 contains 13 residues. In DNA form, the CDR3 reads TGTGCCAGCAGCCAAGAGTTCACAGATACGCAGTATTTT. Encoded protein: CASSQEFTDTQYF.

This chain uses TRBV9 with TRBJ1-4, with 10 nucleotides matching TRBD1. This CDR3 has 14 residues. J gave up 8 bases and V 4 bases, and 5 bases lay outside the gene matches. CDR1 and CDR2 (germline): SGDLS, YYNGEE. CDR3 protein: CASSQGQGTEKLFF. The CDR3 DNA follows: TGTGCCAGCAGCCAGGGACAGGGGACAGAAAAACTGTTTTTT.

The CDR3 spells CASSLAGHGYEQYF. The CDR3 region has the DNA TGTGCCAGCAGCTTGGCGGGGCATGGCTACGAGCAGTACTTC. The V call is TRBV7-9, the J call TRBJ2-7; tentative D call: TRBD2 (6 bases). The ends were cut back, 3 bases at V and 3 bases at J, with 12 bases in the middle. This CDR3 has 14 residues. Germline V CDR1 and CDR2: SEHNR, FQNEAQ (reference sequence).

The chain employs TRBV7-2 and TRBJ1-1; 8 nucleotides agree with TRBD1. Germline V CDR1 and CDR2: SGHTA, FQGNSA. Losses at the gene ends were 4 bases for V and 5 bases for J; bases not matched to a gene: 12. CDR3 length: 16 amino acids. The CDR3 DNA follows: TGTGCCAGCAGCTCCCAGGGGGGGACAGGAACGACTGAAGCTTTCTTT. It encodes CASSSQGGTGTTEAFF.

The gene calls are TRBV10-1 and TRBJ1-1; tentatively, D is TRBD1 (6 bases). The CDR3 runs 14 residues. Germline assignment: CDR1 WNHNN and CDR2 SYGVQD (reference sequence). The V end was cut by 6 bases, the J end by 6 bases, with 17 bases between. CDR3 loop: CASSPGPRGAEAFF. In nucleotides, the CDR3 is TGCGCCAGCAGCCCGGGTCCAAGGGGGGCTGAAGCTTTCTTT.

This clone was seen only once. V usage is TRBV27 and J usage is TRBJ1-3, with D perhaps TRBD1 (5 bases). Germline V gives CDR1 MNHEY, CDR2 SMNVEV (reference sequence). This CDR3 region has 13 residues. V shed 3 bases and J shed 10 bases, with 13 bases lying between them. The CDR3 nucleotides are TGTGCCAGCAGTTTTCGGGGTGGGGGTACCATATATTTT. It translates to CASSFRGGGTIYF.

The CDR3 nucleotides read TGTGCCAGCAGCTCCGGGACAGGGGCGGTAGGGGAGACCCAGTACTTC. This encodes CASSSGTGAVGETQYF. The chain has TRBV27 and TRBJ2-5; 10 nucleotides align to TRBD1. The trim removed 6 bases at V and 5 bases at J, leaving 12 bases unmatched. Germline V gene sequence: CDR1 MNHEY, CDR2 SMNVEV (reference sequence). The length of the CDR3 is 16 residues.

The chain links TRBV27 to TRBJ2-7, with 10 bases lining up with TRBD1. The CDR3 is made up of 14 amino acids. V lost 6 bases to trimming and J lost 3 bases; unmatched junction nucleotides: 5. Per the germline V gene, CDR1 is MNHEY and CDR2 is SMNVEV (reference sequence). DNA for the CDR3: TGTGCCAGCAGCCGGGACAGGGGTTTCTACGAGCAGTACTTC. This sequence encodes CASSRDRGFYEQYF.

CDR3 nucleotides: TGTGCCAGCAGCCAACTACAGGGGGCCACAGATACGCAGTATTTT. Encoded protein: CASSQLQGATDTQYF. This chain joins TRBV14 and TRBJ2-3; 9 nucleotides line up with TRBD1. The germline gives CDR1 SGHDN, CDR2 FVKESK. The V segment lost 2 bases and the J segment 2 bases; nucleotides outside the gene matches: 2. The CDR3 extends over 15 amino acids.

This sequence joins TRBV30 and TRBJ2-1, with no clear D. The germline V gene has CDR1 GTSNPN and CDR2 SVGIG (reference sequence). Trimming pared 2 bases from V and 6 bases from J, leaving 11 bases between. This CDR3 is 13 amino acids long. CDR3 DNA: TGTGCCTGGAGTACTGGGCCCCTCAATGAGCAGTTCTTC. Its protein is CAWSTGPLNEQFF.